A single sample is the source of the 24 T cell receptor beta chains below, sequenced in a study of early T cells in non-severe SARS-CoV-2 infection. TCRdb re-called the 5' RACE reads through MiXCR, storing one row per CDR3 protein. The sample has 68,000 or so distinct CDR3 sequences, 9% to 15% seen once. The sequenced sample consisted of whole blood. The receptors here all came from an adult who was a healthcare worker with PCR-confirmed SARS-CoV-2 infection or an uninfected control (not recorded which).

This clonotype has ten or more counts. The chain combines TRBV15 with TRBJ1-6, with 7 bases aligning to TRBD1. Trimming cost V 4 bases and J 9 bases; bases outside gene matches: 12. CDR1 and CDR2 from the germline V gene are LNHNV and YYDKDF (reference sequence). The CDR3 sequence is 16 residues long. Written as DNA, the CDR3 is TGTGCCACCAGCAAGGGACAGCTACCCATACGTTCACCCCTCCACTTT. Translating gives CATSKGQLPIRSPLHF.

This clonotype has ten or more counts. J is TRBJ2-7 and V is TRBV20-1; 7 positions match TRBD1. Germline V gene data show CDR1 as DFQATT and CDR2 as SNEGSKA (reference sequence). The V segment lost 3 bases and the J segment 2 bases; nucleotides outside the gene matches: 7. The CDR3 spans 14 residues. CDR3 coding DNA: TGCAGTGCTAGTTCCGGGACAGACACCTACGAGCAGTACTTC. Protein product: CSASSGTDTYEQYF.

The chain joins TRBV4-3 to TRBJ2-7; D call uncertain. V was shortened by 1 base and J by 2 bases, with 9 bases between the two germline ends. The V gene's germline CDR1 is LGHNA and CDR2 YSLEER. CDR3 length: 14 amino acids. CDR3 sequence (DNA): TGCGCCAGCAGCCAAGTCCGTCCCCCCTACGAGCAGTACTTC. Translation: CASSQVRPPYEQYF.

Regarding this clonotype: It is likely a read error, because the conserved phenylalanine at the end of the CDR3 is missing. The rearrangement links TRBV7-8 to TRBJ2-5; D is ambiguous. CDR1 and CDR2 (germline): SGHVS, FQNEAQ. The CDR3 extends over 13 amino acids. V was trimmed by 2 bases and J by 1 base, leaving 5 bases between them. Written as DNA, the CDR3 is TGTGCCAGCAGCTTACACAGCCAAGAGACCCAGTACCTC. Its translation: CASSLHSQETQYL.

Many counts were recorded for this clonotype. V gene TRBV5-5 combines with J gene TRBJ2-5; D remains ambiguous. From germline, CDR1 is SGHKS and CDR2 YYEKEE (reference sequence). The ends were cut back, 1 base at V and 1 base at J, with 8 bases in the middle. There are 14 residues in the CDR3. The CDR3 coding sequence is TGTGCCAGCAGCTTGCCGCAGGCCCAAGAGACCCAGTACTTC. It is translated as CASSLPQAQETQYF.

This clonotype occurred many times. The rearrangement uses TRBV5-1 and TRBJ2-7, with 12 bases identical to TRBD2. The CDR3 loop spans 15 amino acids. The J segment lost 2 bases and the V segment lost 4 bases, leaving 4 bases of the junction unmatched. Germline lookup yields CDR1 SGHRS and CDR2 YFSETQ. CDR3 region: CASSSGLAGTYEQYF. The CDR3 DNA is TGCGCCAGCAGCAGTGGACTAGCGGGGACCTACGAGCAGTACTTC.

In its sample, this clonotype was seen a few times. This chain joins TRBV11-2 and TRBJ2-3; 7 bases line up with TRBD1. With 5 bases clipped from V and 2 bases from J, the junction kept 16 bases outside the gene matches. In germline, CDR1 is SGHAT, CDR2 FQNNGV. The CDR3 has 18 residues. CDR3 protein: CASSPPSVRTGPTDTQYF. CDR3 DNA: TGTGCCAGCAGCCCACCCTCAGTAAGGACAGGTCCCACAGATACGCAGTATTTT.

The rearrangement joins TRBV12-3 or TRBV12-4 to TRBJ1-2, with D tentatively TRBD1 (6 bases). The CDR3 is made up of 14 amino acids. Trimming took off 6 bases at V and 2 bases at J, with 13 bases between the two ends. The CDR3 region has the DNA TGTGCCAGCAGAATCGGGGGCGGAAACTATGGCTACACCTTC. It translates to CASRIGGGNYGYTF.

This clonotype was seen many times. The J gene is TRBJ1-3, the V gene TRBV10-3, with a weak D call TRBD1 (6 bases). V lost 8 bases, J lost 4 bases, and 21 bases lay in between. CDR1 ENHRY and CDR2 SYGVKD come from the germline V gene. The CDR3 covers 16 residues. The CDR3 nucleotides read TGTGCCATCCAAGCCCCCGGGACATTGGACGGAAACACCATATATTTT. It codes for CAIQAPGTLDGNTIYF.

This clonotype has just a few counts. The V gene is TRBV30, the J gene TRBJ2-2, with a tentative D call TRBD1 (5 bases). Trimming removed 3 bases at V and 6 bases at J, with 11 bases between. Germline V gene lookup returns CDR1 GTSNPN and CDR2 SVGIG (reference sequence). This CDR3 contains 13 residues. CDR3 amino acids: CAWSPSRAGELFF. The CDR3 DNA is TGTGCCTGGAGCCCGAGCAGGGCCGGGGAGCTGTTTTTT.

This clonotype has just a few counts. The chain links TRBV28 to TRBJ2-3; D is ambiguous. V gave up 3 bases and J gave up 7 bases, with 11 bases separating them. Germline CDR1 is MDHEN and CDR2 is SYDVKM. The CDR3 is 13 residues long. CDR3: CASSFFRVNTQYF. DNA of the CDR3: TGTGCCAGCAGTTTTTTTCGGGTAAATACGCAGTATTTT.

This rearrangement joins TRBV12-3 or TRBV12-4 to TRBJ1-2; 7 bases are shared with TRBD1. This CDR3 region has 17 residues. The trim removed 5 bases at V and 2 bases at J, leaving 14 bases unmatched. Here the CDR3 DNA reads TGTGCCAGCAGTACCCGACAGGGAGGGAGGCAAAACTATGGCTACACCTTC. Protein: CASSTRQGGRQNYGYTF.

The chain joins TRBV7-2 to TRBJ1-1; TRBD1 is a possible D gene (5 bases). Trimming removed 5 bases from V and 2 bases from J, with 12 bases in between. Germline assignment: CDR1 SGHTA and CDR2 FQGNSA. This CDR3 is 14 amino acids long. The CDR3 region has the DNA TGTGCCAGCAGCAGATGGGACGGCAACACTGAAGCTTTCTTT. This sequence encodes CASSRWDGNTEAFF.

Here the CDR3 DNA reads TGTGCCAGCAGCCGTTCCCCCACTGAAGCTTTCTTT. It encodes CASSRSPTEAFF. The genes are TRBV11-2 and TRBJ1-1; unclear D gene. CDR3 length equals 12 residues. The germline V gene encodes CDR1 SGHAT and CDR2 FQNNGV. Trimming pared 5 bases from V and 4 bases from J, leaving 8 bases between. Using reference TRBV11-2 and TRBJ1-1 for the parts outside the CDR3, the full variable domain is EAGVAQSPRYKIIEKRQSVAFWCNPISGHATLYWYQQILGQGPKLLIQFQNNGVVDDSQLPKDRFSAERLKGVDSTLKIQPAKLEDSAVYLCASSRSPTEAFFGQGTRLTVV.

This clonotype came up a few times. V usage is TRBV27 and J usage is TRBJ2-7, with 12 bases matching TRBD1. The J segment lost 2 bases and the V segment lost 8 bases, leaving 10 bases of the junction unmatched. The CDR3 length is 16 residues. CDR1 is MNHEY and CDR2 is SMNVEV in the germline V gene (reference sequence). The CDR3 sequence: CASVGQGASRTYEQYF. CDR3 nucleotides: TGTGCCAGCGTGGGACAGGGGGCGTCTAGGACCTACGAGCAGTACTTC.

This clonotype was seen ten or more times. The chain couples TRBV29-1 to TRBJ1-5, with unresolved D. This CDR3 comprises 13 residues. V shed 4 bases and J shed 4 bases, with 11 bases lying between them. CDR1 SQVTM and CDR2 ANQGSEA come from the germline V gene. CDR3 protein: CSVGGYGNQPQHF. The CDR3 DNA reads as TGCAGCGTTGGGGGTTACGGAAATCAGCCCCAGCATTTT.

This sequence joins TRBV29-1 and TRBJ2-7; 7 nucleotides agree with TRBD1. CDR3 length: 12 residues. Looked up from germline, CDR1 is SQVTM and CDR2 is ANQGSEA. V shed 6 bases, J shed 3 bases, and the junction held 5 bases outside the gene matches. CDR3 in DNA: TGCAGCGTCGGCACAGGGGTCTACGAGCAGTACTTC. It codes for CSVGTGVYEQYF.

This clonotype was recorded a few times. J is TRBJ1-4 and V is TRBV3-1; D is possibly TRBD1 (6 bases). Germline V lookup: CDR1 LGHDT, CDR2 YNNKEL (reference sequence). Deletions cut 1 base from V and 8 bases from J, with 14 bases between. The CDR3 is made up of 15 amino acids. CDR3 sequence reads: CASSQVTQGREKLFF. The CDR3 DNA is TGTGCCAGCAGCCAAGTAACTCAGGGGAGAGAAAAACTGTTTTTT. The full variable domain, completed using reference TRBV3-1 and TRBJ1-4, is DTAVSQTPKYLVTQMGNDKSIKCEQNLGHDTMYWYKQDSKKFLKIMFSYNNKELIINETVPNRFSPKSPDKAHLNLHINSLELGDSAVYFCASSQVTQGREKLFFGSGTQLSVL.

At least ten counts were recorded for this clonotype. The chain carries TRBV5-5 and TRBJ1-2, with D possibly matching TRBD1 (6 bases). Deletions cut 4 bases from V and 2 bases from J, with 9 bases between. This CDR3 has 13 residues. Germline values: CDR1 SGHKS, CDR2 YYEKEE (reference sequence). CDR3 sequence reads: CASSPDRNYGYTF. For the CDR3, the DNA is TGTGCCAGCAGCCCCGACAGGAACTATGGCTACACCTTC.

This clonotype showed up just a few times. V gene TRBV10-3 combines with J gene TRBJ1-2, with a weak D call TRBD1 (5 bases). The ends were cut back, 0 bases at V and 4 bases at J, with 9 bases in the middle. CDR1 and CDR2 (germline): ENHRY, SYGVKD. CDR3 length: 14 amino acids. The CDR3 sequence: CAISESGVGYGYTF. The CDR3 nucleotides read TGTGCCATCAGTGAGTCGGGGGTCGGCTATGGCTACACCTTC.

There are a few counts of this clonotype. This sequence joins TRBV5-1 and TRBJ2-1; 8 bases match TRBD1. Germline CDR1 and CDR2: SGHRS and YFSETQ. The CDR3 is 17 amino acids. V lost 1 base, J lost 6 bases, and 12 bases stayed unmatched. The CDR3 region has the DNA TGCGCCAGCAGCTTGCCACCGGGATGGACAGGGTCCAATGAGCAGTTCTTC. Protein sequence: CASSLPPGWTGSNEQFF.

Written as DNA, the CDR3 is TGTGCCAGCAGCCCTCCTGGGGCCCGAGGGGCTGAAGCTTTCTTT. It yields the protein CASSPPGARGAEAFF. The chain combines TRBV5-4 with TRBJ1-1; possible D gene TRBD1, 5 bases. From germline, CDR1 is SGHNT and CDR2 YYREEE (reference sequence). V dropped 4 bases and J dropped 6 bases, with 19 bases sitting between them. The CDR3 consists of 15 residues.

The chain carries TRBV14 and TRBJ2-7; D is uncertain. V lost 0 bases, J lost 3 bases, and 6 bases lay in between. Germline lookup yields CDR1 SGHDN and CDR2 FVKESK. This CDR3 region has 13 residues. DNA for the CDR3: TGTGCCAGCAGCCAAGATTCGGTCTACGAGCAGTACTTC. This sequence encodes CASSQDSVYEQYF.

This clonotype appeared many times. The V gene is TRBV19, the J gene TRBJ1-2; 8 bases are shared with TRBD1. This CDR3 has 15 amino acids. J gave up 8 bases and V 7 bases, and 15 bases lay outside the gene matches. Germline V gene sequence: CDR1 LNHDA, CDR2 SQIVND (reference sequence). The CDR3 loop reads CASTAWQGAIRGYTF. The CDR3 nucleotides read TGTGCCAGTACCGCATGGCAGGGGGCGATTCGGGGCTACACCTTC.